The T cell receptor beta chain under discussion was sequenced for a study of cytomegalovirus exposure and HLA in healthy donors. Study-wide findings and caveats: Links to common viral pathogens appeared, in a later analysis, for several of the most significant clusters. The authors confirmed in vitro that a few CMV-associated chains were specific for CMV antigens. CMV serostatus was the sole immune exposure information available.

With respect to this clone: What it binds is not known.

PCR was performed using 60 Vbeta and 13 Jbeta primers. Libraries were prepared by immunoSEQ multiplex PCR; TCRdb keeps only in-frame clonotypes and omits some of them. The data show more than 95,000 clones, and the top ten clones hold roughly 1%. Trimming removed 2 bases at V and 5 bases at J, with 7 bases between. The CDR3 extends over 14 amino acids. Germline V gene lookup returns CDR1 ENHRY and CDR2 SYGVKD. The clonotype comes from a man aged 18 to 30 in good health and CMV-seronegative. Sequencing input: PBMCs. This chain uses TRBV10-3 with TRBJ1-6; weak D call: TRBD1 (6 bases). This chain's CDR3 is CAISEHRDNSPLHF. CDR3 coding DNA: TGTGCCATCAGTGAGCACAGGGATAATTCACCCCTCCACTTT.